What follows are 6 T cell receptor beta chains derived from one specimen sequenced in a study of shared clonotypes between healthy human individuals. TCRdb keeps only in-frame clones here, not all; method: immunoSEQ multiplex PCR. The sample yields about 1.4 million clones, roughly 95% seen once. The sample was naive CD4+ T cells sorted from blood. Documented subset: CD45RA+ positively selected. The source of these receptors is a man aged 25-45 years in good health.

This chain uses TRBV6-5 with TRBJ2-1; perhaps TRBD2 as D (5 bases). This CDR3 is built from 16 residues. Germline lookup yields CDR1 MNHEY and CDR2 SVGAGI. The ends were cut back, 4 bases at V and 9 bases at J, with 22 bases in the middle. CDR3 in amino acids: CASSSLEATRRGEQFF. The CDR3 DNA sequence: TGTGCCAGCAGTTCCCTTGAGGCAACTAGGAGAGGTGAGCAGTTCTTC.

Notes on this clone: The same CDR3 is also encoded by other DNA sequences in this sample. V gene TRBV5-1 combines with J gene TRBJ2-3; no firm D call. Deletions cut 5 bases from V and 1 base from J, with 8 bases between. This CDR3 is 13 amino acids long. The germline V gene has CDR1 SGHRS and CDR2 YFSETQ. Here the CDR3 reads CASSLGRTDTQYF. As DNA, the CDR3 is TGCGCCAGCAGTCTAGGACGCACAGATACGCAGTATTTT.

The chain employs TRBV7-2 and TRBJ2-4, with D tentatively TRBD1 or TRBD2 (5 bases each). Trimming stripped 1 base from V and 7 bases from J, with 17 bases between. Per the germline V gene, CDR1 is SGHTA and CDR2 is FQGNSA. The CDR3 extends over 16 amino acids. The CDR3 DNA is TGTGCCAGCAGCTTAGGGGGGAACCCCGAGATGAACATTCAGTACTTC. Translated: CASSLGGNPEMNIQYF.

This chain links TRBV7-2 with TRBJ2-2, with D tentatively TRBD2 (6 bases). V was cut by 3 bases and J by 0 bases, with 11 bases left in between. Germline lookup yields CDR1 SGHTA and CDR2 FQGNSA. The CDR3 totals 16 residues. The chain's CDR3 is CASSFGGNANTGELFF. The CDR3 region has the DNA TGTGCCAGCAGCTTTGGCGGGAACGCGAACACCGGGGAGCTGTTTTTT.

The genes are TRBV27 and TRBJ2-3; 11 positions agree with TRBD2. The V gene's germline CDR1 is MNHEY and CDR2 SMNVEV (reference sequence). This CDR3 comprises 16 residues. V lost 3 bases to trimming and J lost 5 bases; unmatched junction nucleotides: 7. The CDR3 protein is CASSFLLAGAVDTQYF. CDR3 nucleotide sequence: TGTGCCAGCAGTTTTTTACTAGCGGGAGCGGTAGATACGCAGTATTTT.

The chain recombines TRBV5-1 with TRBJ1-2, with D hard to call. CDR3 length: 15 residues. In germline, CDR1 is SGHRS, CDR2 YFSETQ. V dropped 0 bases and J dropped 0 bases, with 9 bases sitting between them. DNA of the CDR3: TGCGCCAGCAGCTTGGCTACCCTGACTAACTATGGCTACACCTTC. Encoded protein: CASSLATLTNYGYTF.